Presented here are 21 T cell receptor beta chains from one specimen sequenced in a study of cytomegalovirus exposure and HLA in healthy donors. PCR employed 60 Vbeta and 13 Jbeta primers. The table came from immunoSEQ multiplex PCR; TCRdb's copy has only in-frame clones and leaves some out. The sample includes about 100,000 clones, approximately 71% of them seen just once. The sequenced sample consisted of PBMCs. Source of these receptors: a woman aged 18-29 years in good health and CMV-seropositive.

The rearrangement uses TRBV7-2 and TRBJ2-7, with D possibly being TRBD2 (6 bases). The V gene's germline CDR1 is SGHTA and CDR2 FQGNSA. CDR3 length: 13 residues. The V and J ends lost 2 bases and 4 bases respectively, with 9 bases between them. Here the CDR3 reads CASSLIGGYEQYF. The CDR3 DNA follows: TGTGCCAGCAGCTTAATTGGAGGGTACGAGCAGTACTTC.

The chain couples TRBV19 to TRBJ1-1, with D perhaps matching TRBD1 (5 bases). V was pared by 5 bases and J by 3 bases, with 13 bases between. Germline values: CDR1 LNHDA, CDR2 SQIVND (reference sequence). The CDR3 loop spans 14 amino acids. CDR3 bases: TGTGCCAGTAGTCCCGGACAATCCTACACTGAAGCTTTCTTT. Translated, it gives CASSPGQSYTEAFF.

CDR3 loop: CASSPQGWTVAFSNYGYTF. The CDR3 DNA reads as TGTGCCAGCAGCCCGCAGGGGTGGACAGTAGCATTTAGTAACTATGGCTACACCTTC. The chain couples TRBV9 to TRBJ1-2; D might be TRBD1 (6 bases). V shed 4 bases and J shed 1 base, with 26 bases lying between them. Germline CDR1 SGDLS, CDR2 YYNGEE. This CDR3 contains 19 residues.

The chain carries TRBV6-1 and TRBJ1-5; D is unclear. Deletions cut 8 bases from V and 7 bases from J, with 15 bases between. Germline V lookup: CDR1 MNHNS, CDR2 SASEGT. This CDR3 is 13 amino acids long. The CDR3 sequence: CASDLRVRQPQHF. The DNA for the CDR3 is TGTGCCAGCGATTTGAGGGTGCGACAGCCCCAGCATTTT.

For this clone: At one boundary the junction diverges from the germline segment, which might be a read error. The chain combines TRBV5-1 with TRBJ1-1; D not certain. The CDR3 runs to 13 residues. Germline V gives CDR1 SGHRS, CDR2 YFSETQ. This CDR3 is CATSRDVGTEAFF. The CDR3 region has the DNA TGCGCCACCAGCCGGGATGTCGGCACTGAAGCTTTCTTT.

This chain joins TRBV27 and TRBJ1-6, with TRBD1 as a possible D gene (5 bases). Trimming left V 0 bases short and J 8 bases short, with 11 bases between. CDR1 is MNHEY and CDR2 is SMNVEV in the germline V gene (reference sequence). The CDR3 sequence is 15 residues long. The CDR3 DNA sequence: TGTGCCAGCAGTTTATCGTCAGGGTTGGATTCACCCCTCCACTTT. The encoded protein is CASSLSSGLDSPLHF.

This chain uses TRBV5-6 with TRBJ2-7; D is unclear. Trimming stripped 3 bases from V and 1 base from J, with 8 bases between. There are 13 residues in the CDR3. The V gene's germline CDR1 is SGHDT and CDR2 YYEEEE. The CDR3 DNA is TGTGCCAGCAGCTCCGGGTCATCCTACGAGCAGTACTTC. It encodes CASSSGSSYEQYF.

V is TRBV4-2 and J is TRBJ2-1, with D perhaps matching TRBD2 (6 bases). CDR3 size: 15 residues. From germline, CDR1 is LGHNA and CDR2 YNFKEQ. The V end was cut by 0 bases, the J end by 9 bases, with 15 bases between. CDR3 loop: CASSQEWTGVSEQFF. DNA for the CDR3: TGTGCCAGCAGCCAAGAGTGGACGGGAGTCAGTGAGCAGTTCTTC.

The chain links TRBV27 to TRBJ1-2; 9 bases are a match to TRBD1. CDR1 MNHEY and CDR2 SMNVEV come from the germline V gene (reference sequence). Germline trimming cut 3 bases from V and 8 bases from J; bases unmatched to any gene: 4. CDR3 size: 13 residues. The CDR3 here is CASSFLGQGGYTF. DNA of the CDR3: TGTGCCAGCAGTTTCCTGGGACAGGGCGGCTACACCTTC.

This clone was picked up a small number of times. As DNA, the CDR3 is TGTGCCAGCAGCCTCCCCGAGGGAAGCTCCTATAATTCACCCCTCCACTTT. Translation gives CASSLPEGSSYNSPLHF. The chain couples TRBV11-2 to TRBJ1-6; the D is unclear. CDR1 is SGHAT, CDR2 FQNNGV, per germline. V shed 5 bases and J shed 0 bases, with 14 bases lying between them. There are 17 residues in the CDR3.

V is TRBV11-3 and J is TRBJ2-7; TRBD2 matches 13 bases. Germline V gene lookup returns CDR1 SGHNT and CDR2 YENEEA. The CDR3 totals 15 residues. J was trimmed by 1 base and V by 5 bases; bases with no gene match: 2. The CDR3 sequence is CASSRTSGGSYEQYF. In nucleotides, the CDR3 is TGTGCCAGCAGCCGGACTAGCGGGGGATCCTACGAGCAGTACTTC.

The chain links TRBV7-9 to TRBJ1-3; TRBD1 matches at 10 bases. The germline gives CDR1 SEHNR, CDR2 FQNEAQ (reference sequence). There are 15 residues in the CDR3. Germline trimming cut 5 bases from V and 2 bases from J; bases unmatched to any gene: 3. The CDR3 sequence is CASSQTGGAGNTIYF. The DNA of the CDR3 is TGTGCCAGCAGCCAGACAGGGGGCGCTGGAAACACCATATATTTT.

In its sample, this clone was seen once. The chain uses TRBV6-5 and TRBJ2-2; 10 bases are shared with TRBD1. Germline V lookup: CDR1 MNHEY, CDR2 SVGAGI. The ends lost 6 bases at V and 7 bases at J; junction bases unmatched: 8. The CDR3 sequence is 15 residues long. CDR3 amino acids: CASSPDRGRVGELFF. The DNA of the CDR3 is TGTGCCAGCAGCCCTGACAGGGGGCGGGTCGGGGAGCTGTTTTTT.

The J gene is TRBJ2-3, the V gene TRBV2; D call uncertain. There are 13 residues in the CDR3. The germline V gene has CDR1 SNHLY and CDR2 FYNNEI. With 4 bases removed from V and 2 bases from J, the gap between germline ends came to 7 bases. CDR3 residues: CASSGYTTDTQYF. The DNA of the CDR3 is TGTGCCAGCAGTGGTTACACCACAGATACGCAGTATTTT.

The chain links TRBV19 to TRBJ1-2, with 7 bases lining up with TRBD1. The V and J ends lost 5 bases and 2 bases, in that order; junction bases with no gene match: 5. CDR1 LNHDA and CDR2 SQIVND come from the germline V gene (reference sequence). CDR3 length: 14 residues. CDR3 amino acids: CASSWTGGNYGYTF. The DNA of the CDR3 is TGTGCCAGTAGTTGGACAGGCGGAAACTATGGCTACACCTTC.

CDR3 in DNA: TGTGCCAGCAGTTTGGAAGCGGGAGATAAGGACAATGAGCAGTTCTTC. This translates into CASSLEAGDKDNEQFF. The rearrangement links TRBV28 to TRBJ2-1; 8 nucleotides line up with TRBD2. V lost 3 bases and J lost 5; bases outside the gene matches: 9. CDR3 length: 16 amino acids. Germline CDR1 is MDHEN and CDR2 is SYDVKM. The variable domain in full, with the rest retrieved from reference TRBV28 and TRBJ2-1, is DVKVTQSSRYLVKRTGEKVFLECVQDMDHENMFWYRQDPGLGLRLIYFSYDVKMKEKGDIPEGYSVSREKKERFSLILESASTNQTSMYLCASSLEAGDKDNEQFFGPGTRLTVL.

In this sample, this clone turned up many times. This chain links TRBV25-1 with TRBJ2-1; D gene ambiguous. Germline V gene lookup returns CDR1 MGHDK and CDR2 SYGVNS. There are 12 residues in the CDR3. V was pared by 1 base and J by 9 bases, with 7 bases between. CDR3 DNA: TGTGCCAGCAGTGAATCGAGGCGTGAGCAGTTCTTC. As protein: CASSESRREQFF.

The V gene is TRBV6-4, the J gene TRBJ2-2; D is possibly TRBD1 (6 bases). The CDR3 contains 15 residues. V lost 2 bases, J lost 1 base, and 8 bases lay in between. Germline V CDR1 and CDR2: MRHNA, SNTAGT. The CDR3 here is CASSDPGQNTGELFF. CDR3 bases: TGTGCCAGCAGTGACCCGGGACAGAACACCGGGGAGCTGTTTTTT.

CDR3 DNA sequence: TGCGCCAGCAGCCAAGCAGGGTCTCCCCTGGATGGCTACACCTTC. The encoded protein is CASSQAGSPLDGYTF. This chain uses TRBV4-1 with TRBJ1-2, with D possibly being TRBD1 (5 bases). Trimming cost V 1 base and J 6 bases, with 15 bases left between them. Germline lookup yields CDR1 MGHRA and CDR2 YSYEKL. The CDR3 is 15 residues long.

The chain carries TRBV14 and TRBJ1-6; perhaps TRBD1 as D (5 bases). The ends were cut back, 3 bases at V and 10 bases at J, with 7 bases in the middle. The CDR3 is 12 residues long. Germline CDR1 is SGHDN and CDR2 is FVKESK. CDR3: CASSQGGSPLHF. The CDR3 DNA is TGTGCCAGCAGCCAGGGGGGATCACCCCTCCACTTT.

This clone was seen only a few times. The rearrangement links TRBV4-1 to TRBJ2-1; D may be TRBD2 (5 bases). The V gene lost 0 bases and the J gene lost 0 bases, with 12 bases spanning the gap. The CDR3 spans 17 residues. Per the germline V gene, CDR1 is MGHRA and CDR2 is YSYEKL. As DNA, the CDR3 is TGCGCCAGCAGCCAAGATCGCGCGGGCCACTCCTACAATGAGCAGTTCTTC. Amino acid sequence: CASSQDRAGHSYNEQFF.